Shown below are 7 T cell receptor beta chains from a single sample sequenced in a study of cytomegalovirus exposure and HLA in healthy donors. In the PCR, 60 Vbeta and 13 Jbeta primers were used. Sequencing used immunoSEQ multiplex PCR; TCRdb keeps in-frame clones, though not all of them. The table lists around 75,000 clones. The sequenced sample was PBMCs. These receptors came from a man over 45 in good health and CMV-seropositive.

The rearrangement joins TRBV11-3 to TRBJ2-7; weak D call: TRBD2 (6 bases). The germline gives CDR1 SGHNT, CDR2 YENEEA. V was shortened by 1 base and J by 1 base, with 8 bases between the two germline ends. The length of the CDR3 is 14 residues. The CDR3 DNA reads as TGTGCCAGCAGCTTAGGGCGGGGATCCTACGAGCAGTACTTC. Its translation is CASSLGRGSYEQYF.

The chain couples TRBV5-4 to TRBJ2-1; tentatively, D is TRBD1 (6 bases). V lost 4 bases and J 7 bases, leaving 18 bases between the germline ends. The CDR3 is made up of 15 amino acids. CDR1 is SGHNT, CDR2 YYREEE, per germline (reference sequence). The CDR3 loop reads CASSVEDRNVNEQFF. The CDR3 nucleotides read TGTGCCAGCAGCGTGGAAGACAGGAATGTGAATGAGCAGTTCTTC.

The CDR3 spells CASSPPGLAYEQYF. CDR3 bases: TGTGCCAGCTCACCACCGGGCCTGGCCTACGAGCAGTACTTC. This rearrangement joins TRBV18 to TRBJ2-7; D is undetermined. Germline V gene lookup returns CDR1 KGHSH and CDR2 LQKENI. The CDR3 covers 14 residues. V was shortened by 0 bases and J by 2 bases, with 8 bases between the two germline ends.

V usage is TRBV2 and J usage is TRBJ2-7; weak D call: TRBD2 (6 bases). Trimming removed 6 bases from V and 7 bases from J, with 19 bases in between. There are 14 residues in the CDR3. CDR1 is SNHLY, CDR2 FYNNEI, per germline. CDR3 protein: CASRVFSDRGEQYV. The CDR3 DNA sequence: TGTGCCAGCAGAGTTTTTAGTGACCGGGGGGAGCAGTACGTC.

The rearrangement joins TRBV20-1 to TRBJ1-2, with D possibly TRBD1 on 6 matching bases. This CDR3 is 10 amino acids long. CDR1 DFQATT and CDR2 SNEGSKA come from the germline V gene (reference sequence). The CDR3 DNA follows: TGCAGCGCCGTAAGGGGGGGCTACACCTTC. Translation: CSAVRGGYTF.

The chain employs TRBV5-1 and TRBJ2-5, with D perhaps matching TRBD2 (6 bases). This CDR3 has 13 residues. Per the germline V gene, CDR1 is SGHRS and CDR2 is YFSETQ. Trimming pared 4 bases from V and 4 bases from J, leaving 11 bases between. The CDR3 DNA sequence: TGCGCCAGCAGCCGAACTAGCCCAGAGACCCAGTACTTC. Its translation: CASSRTSPETQYF.

This chain uses TRBV5-6 with TRBJ2-7; D tentatively reads TRBD1 or TRBD2 (5 bases each). Germline CDR1 reads SGHDT; CDR2 reads YYEEEE. Trimming removed 0 bases at V and 7 bases at J, with 5 bases between. The CDR3 consists of 11 residues. The CDR3 coding sequence is TGTGCCAGCAGCTTGGGGGGGGAGCAGTACGTC. Translating gives CASSLGGEQYV.